These 15 T cell receptor beta chains share one sample of origin, sequenced in a study of CD8+ T cells in alopecia areata. Treatment: oral pan-JAK inhibitor, 5-10 mg twice daily. cDNA reverse transcribed from extracted RNA served as the sequencing template. TCRdb's copy holds only in-frame clones and misses some; the assay was immunoSEQ multiplex PCR. The repertoire has about 270,000 clones, around 64% of them found once; the top ten carry around 0.92%. The sequences come from CD4+ T cells sorted from blood, collected at approximately week 52, from a patient treated with tofacitinib. These receptors were taken from a human donor with alopecia areata.

This chain connects TRBV5-1 to TRBJ2-7, with D possibly being TRBD2 (5 bases). This CDR3 region has 13 residues. Germline CDR1 is SGHRS and CDR2 is YFSETQ. Trimming took off 1 base at V and 2 bases at J, with 7 bases between the two ends. DNA of the CDR3: TGCGCCAGCAGCTTGCGAGGGACCTACGAGCAGTACTTC. This encodes CASSLRGTYEQYF.

This sequence joins TRBV29-1 and TRBJ2-2; no clear D. Trimming pared 3 bases from V and 1 base from J, leaving 6 bases between. Per the germline V gene, CDR1 is SQVTM and CDR2 is ANQGSEA. The length of the CDR3 is 13 residues. The CDR3 DNA sequence: TGCAGCGTTGACAACCGGAACACCGGGGAGCTGTTTTTT. Residues: CSVDNRNTGELFF.

This clone occurred a few times. The chain links TRBV18 to TRBJ2-6; weak D call: TRBD1 (6 bases). This CDR3 is 17 amino acids long. The ends were cut back, 7 bases at V and 0 bases at J, with 16 bases in the middle. Germline loops: CDR1 KGHSH, CDR2 LQKENI. This CDR3 is CASLPGQAFSGANVLTF. CDR3 DNA: TGTGCCAGCTTACCGGGACAAGCCTTCTCTGGGGCCAACGTCCTGACTTTC.

This rearrangement joins TRBV7-2 to TRBJ2-5, with no clear D. Germline V gene lookup returns CDR1 SGHTA and CDR2 FQGNSA. The V end was cut by 1 base, the J end by 1 base, with 7 bases between. The CDR3 length is 14 residues. This chain's CDR3 is CASSLGYVQETQYF. The DNA for the CDR3 is TGTGCCAGCAGCTTAGGTTATGTCCAAGAGACCCAGTACTTC.

The chain uses TRBV5-4 and TRBJ2-1, with 7 nucleotides matching TRBD2. Per germline, CDR1 SGHNT and CDR2 YYREEE (reference sequence). CDR3 length: 13 residues. V was pared by 5 bases and J by 8 bases, with 7 bases of the junction left unmatched. The CDR3 nucleotides read TGTGCCAGCAGTAAGGGAGGGATCGATGAGCAGTTCTTC. Translated, it gives CASSKGGIDEQFF.

The chain is built from TRBV7-3 and TRBJ2-3, with D uncertain. Germline lookup yields CDR1 SGHTA and CDR2 FQGTGA. V dropped 2 bases and J dropped 0 bases, with 9 bases sitting between them. There are 15 residues in the CDR3. This CDR3 reads CASSLFATSTDTQYF. As DNA, the CDR3 is TGTGCCAGCAGCTTATTCGCTACCAGCACAGATACGCAGTATTTT.

The chain has TRBV13 and TRBJ2-7, with 9 bases matching TRBD1. CDR1 and CDR2 from the germline V gene are PRHDT and FYEKMQ (reference sequence). The CDR3 is made up of 17 amino acids. The junction had 18 bases not matched to a gene; V was cut back by 5 bases and J by 7 bases. The CDR3 DNA follows: TGTGCCAGCAGCCCTAGGGGGACGGGACAGGGATTTGATGAGCAGTACTTC. It is translated as CASSPRGTGQGFDEQYF.

For the CDR3, the DNA is TGTGCCAGCAGCTTAGTAGTAGGTCGGGAGATCGGTCAGCCCCAGCATTTT. This translates into CASSLVVGREIGQPQHF. The rearrangement uses TRBV7-9 and TRBJ1-5; D is unclear. Trimming shortened V by 1 base and J by 6 bases, and 19 bases separated the two germline ends. The CDR3 spans 17 residues. Germline V gives CDR1 SEHNR, CDR2 FQNEAQ (reference sequence).

This sequence joins TRBV6-5 and TRBJ2-1; D gene uncertain. CDR3 size: 15 residues. The germline V gene has CDR1 MNHEY and CDR2 SVGAGI. The V end lost 2 bases, the J end lost 8 bases, and 16 bases lay between the germline ends. The CDR3 coding sequence is TGTGCCAGCAGTTACCTCGGACCCCCTACGGATGAGCAGTTCTTC. Protein product: CASSYLGPPTDEQFF.

This clone was seen more than once but under ten times. The genes are TRBV9 and TRBJ1-3, with TRBD1 matching over 7 bases. The CDR3 loop spans 15 amino acids. Trimming cost V 2 bases and J 3 bases; bases outside gene matches: 5. CDR1 is SGDLS, CDR2 YYNGEE, per germline. CDR3 coding DNA: TGTGCCAGCAGCGTGACAGGGACAAGTGGAAACACCATATATTTT. As protein: CASSVTGTSGNTIYF. The whole variable domain, remainder taken from reference TRBV9 and TRBJ1-3, is DSGVTQTPKHLITATGQRVTLRCSPRSGDLSVYWYQQSLDQGLQFLIQYYNGEERAKGNILERFSAQQFPDLHSELNLSSLELGDSALYFCASSVTGTSGNTIYFGEGSWLTVV.

The rearrangement uses TRBV29-1 and TRBJ1-2; perhaps TRBD1 as D (6 bases). The length of the CDR3 is 12 residues. Trimming removed 7 bases at V and 3 bases at J, with 12 bases between. The germline V gene has CDR1 SQVTM and CDR2 ANQGSEA. CDR3 residues: CSARTDHYGYTF. In DNA, the CDR3 is TGCAGCGCCAGGACAGACCACTATGGCTACACCTTC.

The V gene is TRBV5-1, the J gene TRBJ2-7; no clear D. CDR1 is SGHRS, CDR2 YFSETQ, per germline. The CDR3 is 17 amino acids. Trimming removed 2 bases from V and 4 bases from J, with 22 bases in between. DNA for the CDR3: TGCGCCAGCAGCTTAGGACCAGACCGGGTCCGTGGGTACGAGCAGTACTTC. This translates into CASSLGPDRVRGYEQYF. Combining the CDR3 with reference TRBV5-1 and TRBJ2-7 gives the whole variable domain KAGVTQTPRYLIKTRGQQVTLSCSPISGHRSVSWYQQTPGQGLQFLFEYFSETQRNKGNFPGRFSGRQFSNSRSEMNVSTLELGDSALYLCASSLGPDRVRGYEQYFGPGTRLTVT.

In this sample, this clone turned up once. V gene TRBV29-1 combines with J gene TRBJ2-7; D perhaps matches TRBD2 (6 bases). V lost 5 bases and J lost 8, with 16 bases in between. Germline CDR1 and CDR2: SQVTM and ANQGSEA. The CDR3 consists of 12 residues. The CDR3 region has the DNA TGCAGCGTTAATATCGGGGAGGACAAGCAGTACTTC. Translation gives CSVNIGEDKQYF.

The rearrangement links TRBV5-1 to TRBJ2-5, with D uncertain. This CDR3 spans 12 amino acids. V lost 0 bases to trimming and J lost 5 bases, with 5 bases between them. CDR1 SGHRS and CDR2 YFSETQ come from the germline V gene. The CDR3 loop is CASSLVGETQYF. As DNA, the CDR3 is TGCGCCAGCAGCTTGGTGGGTGAGACCCAGTACTTC.

The genes are TRBV13 and TRBJ2-7; unclear D gene. V shed 3 bases and J shed 5 bases, with 5 bases lying between them. The CDR3 totals 11 residues. The germline V gene encodes CDR1 PRHDT and CDR2 FYEKMQ (reference sequence). CDR3 amino acids: CASSLTNEQYF. In DNA, the CDR3 is TGTGCCAGCAGCTTGACCAACGAGCAGTACTTC.